These T cell receptor beta chains were read from a single sample in a study of blood T cell repertoires in COVID-19. The method was immunoSEQ multiplex PCR; TCRdb's version includes in-frame clones alone and lacks a portion of them. The table records roughly 200,000 clones, 75% to 90% of them present only once. The sequenced material came from PBMCs or T cells enriched from blood (not recorded which). All receptors come from a man aged 35 to 55 who had recovered from COVID-19. CDR3s leave out the opening cysteine and the closing phenylalanine or tryptophan.

J gene: TRBJ1-2; V gene: TRBV19; CDR3 protein: ASSIGFGTGYGYT
J gene: TRBJ2-7; V gene: TRBV10-2; CDR3 protein: ASRDRTANYEQY
J gene: TRBJ1-2; V gene: TRBV10-2; CDR3 protein: ASSERGYNYGYT
J gene: TRBJ1-2; V gene: TRBV9; CDR3 protein: ASSGQGANYGYT
J gene: TRBJ2-5; V gene: TRBV3-1/TRBV3-2; CDR3 protein: ASSQAGTLLGETQY
J gene: TRBJ2-1; V gene: TRBV15; CDR3 protein: ATSRGGQENEQF
J gene: TRBJ2-1; V gene: TRBV11-3; CDR3 protein: ASSFVSGGLTINEQF
J gene: TRBJ1-1; V gene: TRBV29-1; CDR3 protein: SVAGRQRDEAF
J gene: TRBJ1-6; V gene: TRBV13; CDR3 protein: ATSMGEVNSPLH
J gene: TRBJ2-3; V gene: TRBV20-1; CDR3 protein: SASDADTQY
J gene: TRBJ1-2; V gene: TRBV25-1; CDR3 protein: ASSDARTGQDYT
J gene: TRBJ1-2; V gene: TRBV6-5; CDR3 protein: ASTLGTEIYGYT
J gene: TRBJ1-3; V gene: TRBV7-8; CDR3 protein: ASSLSGGNSGNTIY
J gene: TRBJ1-5; V gene: TRBV28; CDR3 protein: ASWTGNQPQH
J gene: TRBJ1-6; V gene: TRBV4-1; CDR3 protein: ASSQDPGGSYNSPLH
J gene: TRBJ1-3; V gene: TRBV5-1; CDR3 protein: ASSLSGDENTIY
J gene: TRBJ2-7; V gene: TRBV7-9; CDR3 protein: ASSLRAAGAGDSYEQY
J gene: TRBJ1-1; V gene: TRBV7-9; CDR3 protein: ASSPGVMNTEAF
J gene: TRBJ2-3; V gene: TRBV6-1; CDR3 protein: ASSEVAGGRDTQY
J gene: TRBJ2-2; V gene: TRBV18; CDR3 protein: ASSPQGGELF
J gene: TRBJ1-4; V gene: TRBV28; CDR3 protein: ASSLTGVDEKLF
J gene: TRBJ2-1; V gene: TRBV5-4; CDR3 protein: ASSLNSGTGVYNEQF
J gene: TRBJ2-1; V gene: TRBV1; CDR3 protein: TSSRTKSYNEQF
J gene: TRBJ1-2; V gene: TRBV3-1/TRBV3-2; CDR3 protein: ASSPGEWDYGYT
J gene: TRBJ2-7; V gene: TRBV11-3; CDR3 protein: ASSLATGSYEQY
J gene: TRBJ2-7; V gene: TRBV9; CDR3 protein: ASSVSAVPGDEQY